The 9 T cell receptor beta chains presented below share a single source sample, sequenced in a study of spatial heterogeneity in lung cancer (dated by TCRdb to between 2018 and 2021). Explained via the paper, the time point label denotes: sample taken at primary tumor resection. TCR sequencing used whole RNA extracted from tumor and nontumor lung tissue, or from cryopreserved PBMC samples, without cell sorting. The library came from 5' RACE. Sequenced using a NextSeq 500. TCRdb passed the public sequencing reads through fastp at Q25 and MiXCR, retaining productive beta sequences. Merged by CDR3 protein, the rows form single entries marked with the most common genes and DNA. This sample lists about 6,900 distinct CDR3 sequences; 3% to 4.5% were detected once. Jointly, the top ten make up over 20% of the sample. This sample comprised normal lung tissue next to the tumor, obtained at surgery. Source of these receptors: a female donor with early-stage non-small cell lung cancer.

In this sample, this clonotype turned up many times. Being off target in a library aimed at alpha chains, this beta chain has a size of little meaning. The chain employs TRBV7-2 and TRBJ2-3; TRBD2 aligns across 8 bases. The V gene end was trimmed by 5 bases and the J gene end by 2 bases; junction bases not matched to a gene: 9. Germline V lookup: CDR1 SGHTA, CDR2 FQGNSA. This CDR3 spans 16 amino acids. The DNA of the CDR3 is TGTGCCAGCAGCCAACTAGACGGGGGGGCCACAGATACGCAGTATTTT. It specifies CASSQLDGGATDTQYF.

This clonotype is termed medium-sized. Being off target in a library aimed at alpha chains, this beta chain has a size of little meaning. J is TRBJ2-5 and V is TRBV20-1; TRBD2 agrees at 12 bases. The ends lost 5 bases at V and 5 bases at J; junction bases unmatched: 6. Germline CDR1 reads DFQATT; CDR2 reads SNEGSKA (reference sequence). The CDR3 is 14 amino acids. CDR3 sequence (DNA): TGCAGTGCTTCCCCTAGCGGGGGGGCGGAGACCCAGTACTTC. It encodes CSASPSGGAETQYF.

This clonotype has a count of ten or more. This beta chain appears as a stray read in a library generated for alpha chains; its size is not informative. The genes are TRBV7-2 and TRBJ2-5, with TRBD1 identical over 9 bases. The germline V gene has CDR1 SGHTA and CDR2 FQGNSA. The J segment lost 1 base and the V segment lost 5 bases, leaving 11 bases of the junction unmatched. This CDR3 comprises 17 residues. CDR3 coding DNA: TGTGCCAGCAGCCCCACAGGGGGCGTTTTAGGCCAAGAGACCCAGTACTTC. Amino acids: CASSPTGGVLGQETQYF.

Concerning this clonotype itself: The library was designed around alpha chains, so this beta chain is a stray read whose abundance carries little weight. This rearrangement joins TRBV9 to TRBJ2-7; 10 bases line up with TRBD1. The J segment lost 0 bases and the V segment lost 4 bases, leaving 4 bases of the junction unmatched. The CDR3 has 15 amino acids. The germline V gene has CDR1 SGDLS and CDR2 YYNGEE. CDR3 residues: CASSPRTGGSYEQYF. CDR3 nucleotides: TGTGCCAGCAGCCCCCGGACAGGGGGCTCCTACGAGCAGTACTTC.

This clonotype has only a few counts. A single base separates this from a much larger clone, so it may be a read error. This beta chain is an unintended read in a library built for alpha chains; its size means little. This rearrangement joins TRBV12-3 or TRBV12-4 to TRBJ1-2, with D possibly being TRBD1 (6 bases). The CDR3 loop spans 15 amino acids. CDR3: CASNLSPGGAYGYTF. For the CDR3, the DNA is TGTGCCAGCAATTTATCCCCGGGGGGGGCCTATGGCTACACCTTC.

This clonotype appeared a few times. As an off-target read in a library built for alpha chains, this beta chain has a frequency of little significance. The rearrangement uses TRBV3-1 and TRBJ1-1, with D unclear. Trimming removed 0 bases from V and 1 base from J, with 9 bases in between. This CDR3 contains 15 residues. The germline V gene has CDR1 LGHDT and CDR2 YNNKEL (reference sequence). CDR3 sequence: CASSQDRKENTEAFF. In DNA, the CDR3 is TGTGCCAGCAGCCAAGATCGTAAGGAGAACACTGAAGCTTTCTTT.

Notes on this clonotype: Found in a library prepared for alpha chains, this beta chain is an off-target read, and its abundance has little meaning. The chain uses TRBV7-2 and TRBJ2-5; 9 bases match TRBD2. The V gene end was trimmed by 5 bases and the J gene end by 2 bases; junction bases not matched to a gene: 6. The CDR3 is 15 residues long. Germline V CDR1 and CDR2: SGHTA, FQGNSA. CDR3: CASSRGTSRQETQYF. For the CDR3, the DNA is TGTGCCAGCAGCCGCGGGACTAGCAGGCAAGAGACCCAGTACTTC.

This clonotype is medium-sized. This beta chain slipped into a library made for alpha chains as a stray read, so its size is not meaningful. The CDR3 loop is CASSGGVYQPQHF. The CDR3 DNA is TGTGCCAGCAGTGGGGGGGTCTATCAGCCCCAGCATTTT. The chain recombines TRBV6-5 with TRBJ1-5; D is perhaps TRBD1 (5 bases). V lost 5 bases, J lost 5 bases, and 10 bases lay in between. The CDR3 totals 13 residues. Germline V gene data show CDR1 as MNHEY and CDR2 as SVGAGI.

This clonotype was counted ten times or more. Since it is a stray read in a library aimed at alpha chains, this beta chain has a size that is not meaningful. V is TRBV10-3 and J is TRBJ1-1; tentative D call: TRBD1 (6 bases). The V gene lost 6 bases and the J gene lost 0 bases, with 11 bases spanning the gap. The CDR3 sequence is 14 residues long. Germline CDR1 and CDR2: ENHRY and SYGVKD. The CDR3 bases are TGTGCCATCAGGCTCGGACAGTTGAACACTGAAGCTTTCTTT. Its protein product is CAIRLGQLNTEAFF.